These 27 T cell receptor beta chains came from one sample sequenced in a study of shared clonotypes between healthy human individuals. Clones were sequenced by immunoSEQ multiplex PCR, and TCRdb holds only the in-frame ones, with some missing. The sample holds 2 million to 2.5 million clones, approximately 93% seen once. Sequencing input: naive CD4+ T cells from PBMCs. Indicated subset: CD45RA+ positively selected. Receptors were obtained from a man between 18 and 35 years old in good health. Some clones in this sample may be carry-over from other donors' samples.

Of note for this clone: Other DNA sequences within the sample encode an identical CDR3. The chain couples TRBV28 to TRBJ2-1, with TRBD1 as a possible D gene (6 bases). The CDR3 spans 13 residues. V shed 2 bases and J shed 7 bases, with 9 bases lying between them. Germline lookup yields CDR1 MDHEN and CDR2 SYDVKM. CDR3 DNA sequence: TGTGCCAGCAGTTTAGGGGGCGGGAATGAGCAGTTCTTC. Amino acid sequence: CASSLGGGNEQFF.

The chain joins TRBV13 to TRBJ2-1, with no clear D. Germline assignment: CDR1 PRHDT and CDR2 FYEKMQ (reference sequence). V shed 8 bases and J shed 0 bases, with 8 bases lying between them. This CDR3 spans 13 amino acids. Here the CDR3 reads CASGPSSYNEQFF. The CDR3 coding sequence is TGTGCCAGCGGACCGAGCTCCTACAATGAGCAGTTCTTC.

The V call is TRBV29-1, the J call TRBJ1-2; D is possibly TRBD1 (5 bases). The V end lost 0 bases, the J end lost 4 bases, and 6 bases lay between the germline ends. Germline V lookup: CDR1 SQVTM, CDR2 ANQGSEA. The CDR3 is 12 amino acids. Here the CDR3 DNA reads TGCAGCGTTGAAGAGGGGGGCTATGGCTACACCTTC. This codes for CSVEEGGYGYTF.

The chain links TRBV5-4 to TRBJ1-2, with D possibly TRBD1 on 5 matching bases. V lost 6 bases and J 4 bases, leaving 13 bases between the germline ends. Germline assignment: CDR1 SGHNT and CDR2 YYREEE (reference sequence). This CDR3 has 13 residues. CDR3 nucleotide sequence: TGTGCCAGCACCATGGGGGGGTTCTATGGCTACACCTTC. Translating it yields CASTMGGFYGYTF.

This clone was recorded only once. The chain employs TRBV11-2 and TRBJ2-3, with TRBD2 matching 9 bases. Germline V gives CDR1 SGHAT, CDR2 FQNNGV. V shed 5 bases, J shed 0 bases, and the junction held 9 bases outside the gene matches. This CDR3 is 17 amino acids long. CDR3 region: CASSDSGRGASTDTQYF. The CDR3 DNA follows: TGTGCCAGCAGCGATAGCGGGAGAGGGGCTAGCACAGATACGCAGTATTTT.

Note on this clone: The identical CDR3 is also encoded by other nucleotide sequences in the sample. The chain links TRBV5-4 to TRBJ2-3; D gene unclear. This CDR3 has 11 amino acids. Trimming took off 2 bases at V and 5 bases at J, with 3 bases between the two ends. CDR1 is SGHNT and CDR2 is YYREEE in the germline V gene (reference sequence). CDR3 sequence (DNA): TGTGCCAGCAGCTTAAAAGATACGCAGTATTTT. Translated, it gives CASSLKDTQYF.

The chain has TRBV10-3 and TRBJ2-5, with a possible D match to TRBD1 (6 bases). Germline V gives CDR1 ENHRY, CDR2 SYGVKD. This CDR3 region has 12 residues. Deletions cut 11 bases from V and 5 bases from J, with 15 bases between. As DNA, the CDR3 is TGTGCCGCTGGGACATTGGGTGAGACCCAGTACTTC. Amino acids: CAAGTLGETQYF.

The chain combines TRBV11-2 with TRBJ2-5; a weak D match, TRBD1 (5 bases). CDR1 is SGHAT and CDR2 is FQNNGV in the germline V gene. The CDR3 spans 14 residues. V lost 4 bases and J 7 bases, leaving 16 bases between the germline ends. In DNA form, the CDR3 reads TGTGCCAGCAGCTCATATCAGGGAAGAGTGACCCAGTACTTC. Translated: CASSSYQGRVTQYF.

The CDR3 DNA sequence: TGTGCCACCCGGGGGGGCGAGCAGTACTTC. Its translation: CATRGGEQYF. The chain links TRBV6-1 to TRBJ2-7, with 8 bases fitting TRBD2. CDR1 and CDR2 from the germline V gene are MNHNS and SASEGT. The CDR3 runs 10 residues. With V trimmed by 10 bases and J by 6 bases, 2 bases remained unmatched.

This chain joins TRBV9 and TRBJ2-1, with 10 bases aligning to TRBD1. V was pared by 7 bases and J by 0 bases, with 4 bases of the junction left unmatched. The CDR3 runs to 15 residues. CDR1 is SGDLS and CDR2 is YYNGEE in the germline V gene. CDR3 coding DNA: TGTGCCAGCTCCGGACAGGGGGGCTCCTACAATGAGCAGTTCTTC. Translating gives CASSGQGGSYNEQFF.

This chain joins TRBV4-1 and TRBJ1-2, with 8 positions matching TRBD1. Germline CDR1 MGHRA, CDR2 YSYEKL. V shed 3 bases and J 8 bases; nucleotides not matched to a gene: 8. CDR3 length: 14 amino acids. CDR3 sequence (DNA): TGCGCCAGCAGCCAGCCTACTCGGACAGGGGGCTACACCTTC. Encoded protein: CASSQPTRTGGYTF.

The chain has TRBV5-8 and TRBJ2-6; D unclear. The CDR3 covers 17 residues. Germline V CDR1 and CDR2: SGHTS, YDEGEE. The V end lost 2 bases, the J end lost 1 base, and 13 bases lay between the germline ends. The CDR3 is CASSLRLSASGANVLTF. Written as DNA, the CDR3 is TGTGCCAGCAGCTTACGGCTATCGGCATCTGGGGCCAACGTCCTGACTTTC.

This clone was recorded once. CDR3 nucleotide sequence: TGTGCCTGGAGTGTACTGGCCGCCAGCTCCTACAATGAGCAGTTCTTC. This translates into CAWSVLAASSYNEQFF. This chain joins TRBV30 and TRBJ2-1; no definite D call. The germline CDR1 and CDR2 sequences are GTSNPN and SVGIG (reference sequence). V lost 0 bases and J lost 0, with 12 bases in between. This CDR3 spans 16 amino acids.

This CDR3 reads CASRLEEGPGTMNTEAFF. The CDR3 region has the DNA TGTGCAAGTCGCTTAGAAGAGGGGCCAGGGACCATGAACACTGAAGCTTTCTTT. This chain connects TRBV12-2 to TRBJ1-1. TRBV12-2 is labeled a pseudogene. This CDR3 spans 18 amino acids.

This chain connects TRBV4-3 to TRBJ2-7; D gene uncertain. The germline CDR1 and CDR2 sequences are LGHNA and YSLEER. The CDR3 runs to 13 residues. Between the trimmed V and J ends, which lost 0 bases and 12 bases, there was a span of 15 bases. The CDR3 DNA is TGCGCCAGCAGCCAAGATCGAGATCCCGCGTGGTACTTC. Its translation is CASSQDRDPAWYF.

This sequence joins TRBV28 and TRBJ1-1; D is unresolved. The ends were cut back, 3 bases at V and 11 bases at J, with 10 bases in the middle. Germline V CDR1 and CDR2: MDHEN, SYDVKM. The CDR3 runs 11 residues. CDR3 DNA sequence: TGTGCCAGCAGTTTCGTGCGGATGGCTTTCTTT. This gives the protein CASSFVRMAFF.

On this clone: Other nucleotide sequences from this sample produce the same CDR3. V and J are TRBV7-2 and TRBJ2-2; D ambiguous. Trimming shortened V by 0 bases and J by 5 bases, and 4 bases separated the two germline ends. Germline CDR1 and CDR2: SGHTA and FQGNSA. The CDR3 extends over 13 amino acids. The CDR3 is CASSLASTGELFF. The CDR3 coding sequence is TGTGCCAGCAGCTTAGCGTCTACCGGGGAGCTGTTTTTT.

The CDR3 is CASSVVGETYNEQFF. DNA of the CDR3: TGTGCCAGCAGCGTAGTCGGGGAGACATACAATGAGCAGTTCTTC. V is TRBV9 and J is TRBJ2-1; perhaps TRBD2 as D (5 bases). From germline, CDR1 is SGDLS and CDR2 YYNGEE. The CDR3 has 15 residues. Trimming removed 0 bases from V and 4 bases from J, with 11 bases in between.

The J gene is TRBJ1-3, the V gene TRBV5-5; a possible D gene is TRBD1 (5 bases). Trimming cost V 4 bases and J 6 bases, with 14 bases left between them. This CDR3 spans 14 amino acids. CDR1 is SGHKS, CDR2 YYEKEE, per germline (reference sequence). The CDR3 reads CASSRTGFENTIYF. The CDR3 DNA follows: TGTGCCAGCAGCCGCACAGGATTCGAAAACACCATATATTTT. The full variable domain, with the rest looked up from reference TRBV5-5 and TRBJ1-3, is DAGVTQSPTHLIKTRGQQVTLRCSPISGHKSVSWYQQVLGQGPQFIFQYYEKEERGRGNFPDRFSARQFPNYSSELNVNALLLGDSALYLCASSRTGFENTIYFGEGSWLTVV.

V is TRBV5-1 and J is TRBJ2-5; D uncertain. This CDR3 has 14 amino acids. V shed 0 bases and J shed 5 bases, with 11 bases lying between them. Germline values: CDR1 SGHRS, CDR2 YFSETQ. CDR3 sequence (DNA): TGCGCCAGCAGCTTGGACTCCCTTGGGGAGACCCAGTACTTC. This sequence encodes CASSLDSLGETQYF.

The V call is TRBV7-3, the J call TRBJ2-1; D uncertain. Germline V gene lookup returns CDR1 SGHTA and CDR2 FQGTGA. This CDR3 has 13 amino acids. V dropped 3 bases and J dropped 5 bases, with 8 bases sitting between them. Here the CDR3 reads CASSLGTDNEQFF. CDR3 in DNA: TGTGCCAGCAGCTTGGGCACCGACAATGAGCAGTTCTTC.

The chain has TRBV19 and TRBJ1-5; D not certain. Trimming took off 6 bases at V and 0 bases at J, with 6 bases between the two ends. Germline assignment: CDR1 LNHDA and CDR2 SQIVND (reference sequence). This CDR3 has 13 residues. The DNA of the CDR3 is TGTGCCAGTAGGTTTGCTAGCAATCAGCCCCAGCATTTT. Its translation is CASRFASNQPQHF.

The V and J genes are TRBV2 and TRBJ1-4; the D gene is possibly TRBD1 (5 bases). This CDR3 contains 12 residues. Germline V gene data show CDR1 as SNHLY and CDR2 as FYNNEI. The germline V and J ends were trimmed by 8 bases and 5 bases, with 9 bases remaining between them. CDR3 protein: CASSRGNEKLFF. The CDR3 DNA sequence: TGTGCCAGCTCACGGGGGAATGAAAAACTGTTTTTT. The complete variable domain, with remaining parts taken from reference TRBV2 and TRBJ1-4, reads EPEVTQTPSHQVTQMGQEVILRCVPISNHLYFYWYRQILGQKVEFLVSFYNNEISEKSEIFDDQFSVERPDGSNFTLKIRSTKLEDSAMYFCASSRGNEKLFFGSGTQLSVL.

The DNA of the CDR3 is TGTGCCAGCAGTGATGTCAGCCAATTGACTGAAGCTTTCTTT. Protein: CASSDVSQLTEAFF. The rearrangement joins TRBV2 to TRBJ1-1, with D unclear. Trimming left V 3 bases short and J 5 bases short, with 13 bases between. The germline V gene has CDR1 SNHLY and CDR2 FYNNEI. The CDR3 has 14 residues.

The chain joins TRBV5-1 to TRBJ2-2; 7 nucleotides align to TRBD1. The CDR3 has 15 amino acids. V shed 4 bases and J 4 bases; nucleotides not matched to a gene: 7. Germline lookup yields CDR1 SGHRS and CDR2 YFSETQ. The CDR3 nucleotides read TGCGCCAGCAGCCTGGGACAGTGGGGCACCGGGGAGCTGTTTTTT. The encoded protein is CASSLGQWGTGELFF.

This chain links TRBV5-1 with TRBJ2-3; TRBD2 agrees at 11 bases. Germline CDR1 SGHRS, CDR2 YFSETQ. The CDR3 is 15 residues long. Trimming at V came to 4 bases and at J to 3 bases, leaving 4 bases not matched to a gene. The CDR3 sequence is CASSEGLAETDTQYF. CDR3 nucleotides: TGCGCCAGCAGCGAGGGACTAGCGGAAACAGATACGCAGTATTTT.

The V call is TRBV9, the J call TRBJ2-7; TRBD1 agrees at 11 bases. The germline CDR1 and CDR2 sequences are SGDLS and YYNGEE. CDR3 size: 14 residues. J was trimmed by 12 bases and V by 0 bases; bases with no gene match: 8. CDR3 bases: TGTGCCAGCAGCGTAGGAGGGACAGGGGGTACTCTGTACTTC. Translated, it gives CASSVGGTGGTLYF.